One and the same sample provided the 26 T cell receptor beta chains below, sequenced in a study of OX40 agonist ivuxolimab in advanced cancers. Method: immunoSEQ multiplex PCR; TCRdb's copy keeps in-frame clones and lacks some. The sample shows approximately 62,000 clones, 89% of them seen only once. The starting material was CD4+ or CD8+ T cells sorted from blood, obtained in a trial of the OX40 agonist ivuxolimab. These receptors all come from an adult with an advanced solid tumor such as melanoma, head and neck, liver or kidney cancer.

This chain connects TRBV10-3 to TRBJ1-2; D is uncertain. V lost 0 bases and J lost 4, with 12 bases in between. Germline CDR1 reads ENHRY; CDR2 reads SYGVKD. This CDR3 has 15 residues. The CDR3 coding sequence is TGTGCCATCAGTGAGTCCCGGGCGGAGCCCTATGGCTACACCTTC. This codes for CAISESRAEPYGYTF.

This rearrangement joins TRBV13 to TRBJ1-6; TRBD1 is a possible D gene (6 bases). V shed 6 bases and J shed 6 bases, with 15 bases lying between them. The CDR3 is 15 residues long. Germline V CDR1 and CDR2: PRHDT, FYEKMQ (reference sequence). CDR3 loop: CASRLQGLINSPLHF. CDR3 sequence (DNA): TGTGCCAGCAGACTGCAGGGGCTGATTAATTCACCCCTCCACTTT.

This chain uses TRBV19 with TRBJ2-3; D might be TRBD2 (6 bases). CDR1 and CDR2 (germline): LNHDA, SQIVND (reference sequence). Trimming left V 8 bases short and J 8 bases short, with 14 bases between. There are 12 residues in the CDR3. The CDR3 coding sequence is TGTGCCAGTGGAGGGGTAAGGGGTACGCAGTATTTT. It specifies CASGGVRGTQYF.

This clone turned up a few times. The chain couples TRBV4-1 to TRBJ2-7; a possible D gene is TRBD1 (5 bases). The CDR3 sequence is 14 residues long. Germline CDR1 and CDR2: MGHRA and YSYEKL. The V and J ends lost 0 bases and 7 bases respectively, with 13 bases between them. DNA for the CDR3: TGCGCCAGCAGCCAAGAACAAGTAGGGGAAGAGCAGTACTTC. This gives the protein CASSQEQVGEEQYF.

This CDR3 is CASSLGRYTEAFF. The CDR3 DNA reads as TGTGCCAGCAGCCTTGGACGGTACACTGAAGCTTTCTTT. V is TRBV11-2 and J is TRBJ1-1, with unresolved D. Germline V gene lookup returns CDR1 SGHAT and CDR2 FQNNGV. The CDR3 spans 13 residues. V dropped 5 bases and J dropped 3 bases, with 10 bases sitting between them. Variable domain in full (rest from reference TRBV11-2 and TRBJ1-1): EAGVAQSPRYKIIEKRQSVAFWCNPISGHATLYWYQQILGQGPKLLIQFQNNGVVDDSQLPKDRFSAERLKGVDSTLKIQPAKLEDSAVYLCASSLGRYTEAFFGQGTRLTVV.

The chain carries TRBV28 and TRBJ2-1, with TRBD2 identical over 10 bases. The V and J ends lost 6 bases and 6 bases, in that order; junction bases with no gene match: 11. Germline CDR1 and CDR2: MDHEN and SYDVKM. This CDR3 spans 16 amino acids. CDR3 sequence reads: CASRFPSSGSFNEQFF. DNA for the CDR3: TGTGCCAGCAGGTTCCCTTCTAGCGGGAGTTTCAATGAGCAGTTCTTC.

CDR3 sequence (DNA): TGTGCCAGCAGCTTGATGGGTCTCAGCACAGATACGCAGTATTTT. It encodes CASSLMGLSTDTQYF. V and J are TRBV7-2 and TRBJ2-3, with D uncertain. Trimming pared 3 bases from V and 0 bases from J, leaving 10 bases between. The germline gives CDR1 SGHTA, CDR2 FQGNSA. This CDR3 is built from 15 residues.

The rearrangement joins TRBV29-1 to TRBJ1-1, with 9 bases fitting TRBD1. The CDR3 is 13 amino acids. The J segment lost 5 bases and the V segment lost 4 bases, leaving 5 bases of the junction unmatched. CDR1 and CDR2 (germline): SQVTM, ANQGSEA. CDR3 sequence: CSVVGQGGTEAFF. The CDR3 bases are TGCAGCGTTGTGGGACAGGGAGGAACTGAAGCTTTCTTT.

This clone is medium-sized in the sample. The genes are TRBV6-7 and TRBJ2-7, with D possibly being TRBD2 (6 bases). TRBV6-7 belongs to the ORF category, with a function that is uncertain. The CDR3 is 13 amino acids. V was pared by 7 bases and J by 5 bases, with 15 bases between. The CDR3 loop reads CASTIAVPNEQYF. The CDR3 nucleotides are TGTGCCAGCACCATAGCGGTTCCAAACGAGCAGTACTTC.

This chain uses TRBV21-1 with TRBJ1-2; the table's D call, TRBD1, has no DNA check behind it. TRBV21-1 is termed a pseudogene. The CDR3 length is 14 residues. The CDR3 sequence: CASSKGQGGYGYTF. DNA of the CDR3: TGTGCCAGCAGCAAAGGGCAGGGTGGGTATGGCTACACCTTC.

This rearrangement joins TRBV28 to TRBJ1-5, with no clear D. CDR1 and CDR2 (germline): MDHEN, SYDVKM. The CDR3 totals 17 residues. The ends were cut back, 5 bases at V and 3 bases at J, with 20 bases in the middle. CDR3 in amino acids: CASSPPRSASTNQPQHF. DNA of the CDR3: TGTGCCAGCAGTCCTCCTCGCTCGGCCAGTACCAATCAGCCCCAGCATTTT.

This chain uses TRBV29-1 with TRBJ1-1; D is uncertain. Trimming took 1 base from V and 7 from J, leaving 7 bases between them. CDR1 and CDR2 (germline): SQVTM, ANQGSEA. The CDR3 is 11 residues long. CDR3 sequence reads: CSVEAGNEAFF. The CDR3 region has the DNA TGCAGCGTTGAAGCCGGGAATGAAGCTTTCTTT.

This chain connects TRBV2 to TRBJ2-5, with a tentative D call TRBD2 (5 bases). In germline, CDR1 is SNHLY, CDR2 FYNNEI. V was cut by 6 bases and J by 13 bases, with 18 bases left in between. The CDR3 covers 12 residues. This CDR3 is CASRDPGEGAYF. The CDR3 DNA reads TGTGCCAGCAGAGATCCGGGCGAGGGTGCGTACTTC.

The chain employs TRBV19 and TRBJ2-7, with a weak D call TRBD1 (6 bases). V lost 3 bases, J lost 0 bases, and 9 bases lay in between. CDR1 is LNHDA, CDR2 SQIVND, per germline (reference sequence). The CDR3 has 14 amino acids. The CDR3 coding sequence is TGTGCCAGTAGTATCCGGGACAACTCCTACGAGCAGTACTTC. Translation: CASSIRDNSYEQYF.

To note about this clone: Other DNA sequences in this sample translate to the same CDR3. The rearrangement joins TRBV27 to TRBJ2-1, with a weak D call TRBD2 (6 bases). There are 12 residues in the CDR3. V was trimmed by 5 bases and J by 6 bases, leaving 8 bases between them. Germline V CDR1 and CDR2: MNHEY, SMNVEV (reference sequence). CDR3 loop: CASSLGGNEQFF. The DNA of the CDR3 is TGTGCCAGCAGTCTGGGGGGCAATGAGCAGTTCTTC.

The chain links TRBV2 to TRBJ1-5, with D uncertain. V was shortened by 6 bases and J by 7 bases, with 16 bases between the two germline ends. Germline V gene sequence: CDR1 SNHLY, CDR2 FYNNEI. The CDR3 is 14 residues long. CDR3 sequence reads: CASSEKVDYQPQHF. CDR3 coding DNA: TGTGCCAGCAGCGAAAAGGTGGATTACCAGCCCCAGCATTTT.

This clone was seen only once. This chain connects TRBV30 to TRBJ1-1; D is unclear. Germline V gives CDR1 GTSNPN, CDR2 SVGIG (reference sequence). Deletions cut 0 bases from V and 0 bases from J, with 5 bases between. CDR3 length: 13 amino acids. The DNA of the CDR3 is TGTGCCTGGAGTGTACGGGTGAACACTGAAGCTTTCTTT. It translates to CAWSVRVNTEAFF.

The chain uses TRBV19 and TRBJ1-2, with D possibly matching TRBD1 (6 bases). The V end lost 3 bases, the J end lost 0 bases, and 17 bases lay between the germline ends. CDR3 length: 17 amino acids. CDR1 and CDR2 (germline): LNHDA, SQIVND (reference sequence). The CDR3 region is CASSMEWSDRSNYGYTF. The CDR3 nucleotides are TGTGCCAGTAGTATGGAGTGGTCGGACAGATCTAACTATGGCTACACCTTC. Full variable domain (rest looked up from reference TRBV19 and TRBJ1-2): DGGITQSPKYLFRKEGQNVTLSCEQNLNHDAMYWYRQDPGQGLRLIYYSQIVNDFQKGDIAEGYSVSREKKESFPLTVTSAQKNPTAFYLCASSMEWSDRSNYGYTFGSGTRLTVV.

The gene calls are TRBV27 and TRBJ2-1; perhaps D is TRBD1 or TRBD2 (5 bases each). Deletions cut 6 bases from V and 4 bases from J, with 10 bases between. Looked up from germline, CDR1 is MNHEY and CDR2 is SMNVEV (reference sequence). The CDR3 is 13 amino acids. CDR3 DNA sequence: TGTGCCAGCAGCGGGACCTGGTACAATGAGCAGTTCTTC. The encoded protein is CASSGTWYNEQFF.

A few counts support this clone. J is TRBJ1-3 and V is TRBV7-9, with TRBD1 as a possible D gene (6 bases). Trimming removed 5 bases from V and 1 base from J, with 15 bases in between. This CDR3 has 16 amino acids. The germline V gene encodes CDR1 SEHNR and CDR2 FQNEAQ (reference sequence). The DNA of the CDR3 is TGTGCCAGCAGCCCCCTAGAGAGGGGGTCTGGAAACACCATATATTTT. This codes for CASSPLERGSGNTIYF.

V is TRBV30 and J is TRBJ2-3; TRBD2 is a possible D gene (5 bases). Germline V gives CDR1 GTSNPN, CDR2 SVGIG (reference sequence). V was cut by 2 bases and J by 5 bases, with 8 bases left in between. The CDR3 is 12 amino acids. The CDR3 nucleotides are TGTGCCTGGAGTAGGACTCTAGATACGCAGTATTTT. It yields the protein CAWSRTLDTQYF.

The chain is built from TRBV27 and TRBJ1-3; a weak D match, TRBD1 (5 bases). Trimming pared 5 bases from V and 4 bases from J, leaving 9 bases between. Germline CDR1 and CDR2: MNHEY and SMNVEV (reference sequence). This CDR3 is 13 amino acids long. CDR3 in DNA: TGTGCCAGCAGTACCGGGGCGGGAAACACCATATATTTT. Its protein is CASSTGAGNTIYF.

The chain is built from TRBV9 and TRBJ2-1, with a tentative D call TRBD1 (6 bases). The CDR3 has 14 residues. V was clipped by 0 bases and J by 5 bases, with 9 bases between them. CDR1 SGDLS and CDR2 YYNGEE come from the germline V gene. The CDR3 protein is CASSVEGGNNEQFF. Here the CDR3 DNA reads TGTGCCAGCAGCGTAGAAGGGGGAAACAATGAGCAGTTCTTC.

The CDR3 nucleotides read TGTGCCAGCAGTTTAAACCCGTACGAGCAGTACTTC. It translates to CASSLNPYEQYF. This chain joins TRBV28 and TRBJ2-7; no firm D call. Germline V lookup: CDR1 MDHEN, CDR2 SYDVKM. The ends were cut back, 2 bases at V and 4 bases at J, with 6 bases in the middle. The CDR3 has 12 amino acids.

This clone has a single count. The J gene is TRBJ2-4, the V gene TRBV5-1; D unresolved. V lost 4 bases and J lost 3, with 11 bases in between. The CDR3 consists of 14 residues. CDR1 SGHRS and CDR2 YFSETQ come from the germline V gene. DNA for the CDR3: TGCGCCAGCAGCCTAGGACGAGGCAAAAACATTCAGTACTTC. This translates into CASSLGRGKNIQYF.

V gene TRBV7-5 combines with J gene TRBJ2-7; the table calls TRBD1, which could not be checked here. TRBV7-5 is termed a pseudogene. The CDR3 loop spans 15 amino acids. This CDR3 reads CARSWEQGARYEQYV. The CDR3 DNA reads TGTGCCAGAAGTTGGGAACAGGGGGCGCGCTACGAGCAGTACGTC.